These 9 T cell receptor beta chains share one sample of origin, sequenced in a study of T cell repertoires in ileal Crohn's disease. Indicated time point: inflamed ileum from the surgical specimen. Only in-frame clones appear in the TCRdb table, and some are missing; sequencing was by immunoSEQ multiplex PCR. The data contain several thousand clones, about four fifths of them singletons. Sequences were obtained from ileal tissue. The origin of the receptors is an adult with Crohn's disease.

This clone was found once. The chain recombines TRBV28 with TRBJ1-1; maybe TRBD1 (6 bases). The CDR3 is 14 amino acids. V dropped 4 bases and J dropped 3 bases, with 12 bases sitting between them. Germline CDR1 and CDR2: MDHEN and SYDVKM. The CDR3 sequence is CASSYGGRDTEAFF. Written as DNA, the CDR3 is TGTGCCAGCAGTTACGGGGGGCGGGACACTGAAGCTTTCTTT.

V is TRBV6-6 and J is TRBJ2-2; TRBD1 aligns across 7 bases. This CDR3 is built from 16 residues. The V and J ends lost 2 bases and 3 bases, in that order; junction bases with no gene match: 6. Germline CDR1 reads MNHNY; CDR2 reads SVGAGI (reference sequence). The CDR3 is CASSYLRQGDTGELFF. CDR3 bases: TGTGCCAGCAGTTACCTGAGACAGGGTGACACCGGGGAGCTGTTTTTT.

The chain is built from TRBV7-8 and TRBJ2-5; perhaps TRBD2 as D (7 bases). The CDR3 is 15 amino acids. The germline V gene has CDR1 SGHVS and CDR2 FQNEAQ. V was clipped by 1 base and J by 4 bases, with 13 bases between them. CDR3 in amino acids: CASSLVGGAGETQYF. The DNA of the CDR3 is TGTGCCAGCAGCTTAGTTGGGGGGGCCGGAGAGACCCAGTACTTC.

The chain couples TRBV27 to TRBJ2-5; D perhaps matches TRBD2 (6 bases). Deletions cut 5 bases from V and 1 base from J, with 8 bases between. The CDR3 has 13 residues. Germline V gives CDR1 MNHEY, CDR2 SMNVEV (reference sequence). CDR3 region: CASSRRGQETQYF. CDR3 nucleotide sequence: TGTGCCAGCAGTCGGAGGGGCCAAGAGACCCAGTACTTC.

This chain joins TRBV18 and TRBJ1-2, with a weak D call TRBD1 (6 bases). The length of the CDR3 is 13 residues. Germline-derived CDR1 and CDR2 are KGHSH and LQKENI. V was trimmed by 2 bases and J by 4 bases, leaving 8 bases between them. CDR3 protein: CASSPDRSYGYTF. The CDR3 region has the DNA TGTGCCAGCTCACCAGACAGGTCCTATGGCTACACCTTC.

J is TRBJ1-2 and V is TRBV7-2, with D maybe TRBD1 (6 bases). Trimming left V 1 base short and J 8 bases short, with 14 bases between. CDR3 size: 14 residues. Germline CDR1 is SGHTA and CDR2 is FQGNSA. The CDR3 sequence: CASSLERQVGGYTF. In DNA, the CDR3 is TGTGCCAGCAGCTTAGAAAGACAGGTCGGCGGCTACACCTTC.

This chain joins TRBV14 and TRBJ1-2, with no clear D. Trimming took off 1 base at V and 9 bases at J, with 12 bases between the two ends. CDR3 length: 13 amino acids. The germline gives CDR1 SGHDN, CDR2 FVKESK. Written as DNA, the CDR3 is TGTGCCAGCAGCCAAGGTTTTAGGTACAGCTACACCTTC. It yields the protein CASSQGFRYSYTF.

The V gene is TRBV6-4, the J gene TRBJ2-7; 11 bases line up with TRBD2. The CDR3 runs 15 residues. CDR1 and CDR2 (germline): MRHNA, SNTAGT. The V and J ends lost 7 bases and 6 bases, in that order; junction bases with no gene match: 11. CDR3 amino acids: CASTPLAGGLFEQYF. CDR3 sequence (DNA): TGTGCCAGCACCCCCTTAGCGGGGGGGCTCTTCGAGCAGTACTTC.

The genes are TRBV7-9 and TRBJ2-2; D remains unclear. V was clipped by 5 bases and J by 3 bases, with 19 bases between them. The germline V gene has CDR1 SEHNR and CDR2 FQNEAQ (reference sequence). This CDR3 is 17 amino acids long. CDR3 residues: CASSLGAYLSDTGELFF. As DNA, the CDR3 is TGTGCCAGCAGCCTAGGCGCCTATTTGTCGGACACCGGGGAGCTGTTTTTT.